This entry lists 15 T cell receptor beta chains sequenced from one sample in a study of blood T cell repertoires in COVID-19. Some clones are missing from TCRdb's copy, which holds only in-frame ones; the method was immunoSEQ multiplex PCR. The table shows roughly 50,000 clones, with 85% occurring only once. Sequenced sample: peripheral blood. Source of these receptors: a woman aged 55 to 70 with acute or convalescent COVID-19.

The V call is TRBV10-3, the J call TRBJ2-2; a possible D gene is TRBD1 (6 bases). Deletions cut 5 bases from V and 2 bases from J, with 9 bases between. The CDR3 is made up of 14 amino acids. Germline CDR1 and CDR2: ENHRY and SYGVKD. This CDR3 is CAISWDTNTGELFF. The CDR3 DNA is TGTGCCATCAGTTGGGACACCAACACCGGGGAGCTGTTTTTT.

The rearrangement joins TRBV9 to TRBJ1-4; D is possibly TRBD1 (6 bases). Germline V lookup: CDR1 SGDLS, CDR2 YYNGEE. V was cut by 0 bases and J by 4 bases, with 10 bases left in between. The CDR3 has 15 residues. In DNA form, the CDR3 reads TGTGCCAGCAGCGTAGGACAGGACTTTAATGAAAAACTGTTTTTT. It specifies CASSVGQDFNEKLFF. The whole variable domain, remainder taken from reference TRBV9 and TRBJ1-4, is DSGVTQTPKHLITATGQRVTLRCSPRSGDLSVYWYQQSLDQGLQFLIQYYNGEERAKGNILERFSAQQFPDLHSELNLSSLELGDSALYFCASSVGQDFNEKLFFGSGTQLSVL.

CDR3 DNA: TGTGCCAGTAGTATAGAATTTGGACGGGGATATGGCTACACCTTC. It encodes CASSIEFGRGYGYTF. The gene calls are TRBV19 and TRBJ1-2; D is unclear. The CDR3 runs to 15 residues. The V and J ends lost 0 bases and 5 bases respectively, with 13 bases between them. Germline CDR1 LNHDA, CDR2 SQIVND (reference sequence).

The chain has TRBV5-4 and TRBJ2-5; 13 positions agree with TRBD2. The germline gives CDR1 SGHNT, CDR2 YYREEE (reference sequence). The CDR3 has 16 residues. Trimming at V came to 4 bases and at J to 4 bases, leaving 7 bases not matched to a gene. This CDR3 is CASSAGLAGEGETQYF. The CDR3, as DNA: TGTGCCAGCAGCGCCGGACTAGCGGGAGAAGGAGAGACCCAGTACTTC.

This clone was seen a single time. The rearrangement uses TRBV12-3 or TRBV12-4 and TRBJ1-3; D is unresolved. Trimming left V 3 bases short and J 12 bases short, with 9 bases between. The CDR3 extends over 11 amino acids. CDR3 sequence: CASSFGRFIYF. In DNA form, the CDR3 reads TGTGCCAGCAGTTTTGGGCGTTTCATATATTTT.

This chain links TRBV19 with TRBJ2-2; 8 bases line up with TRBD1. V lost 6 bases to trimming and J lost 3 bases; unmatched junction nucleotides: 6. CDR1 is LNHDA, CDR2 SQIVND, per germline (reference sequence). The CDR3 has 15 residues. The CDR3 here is CASRRGQGYTGELFF. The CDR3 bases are TGTGCCAGTAGACGAGGACAGGGTTACACCGGGGAGCTGTTTTTT.

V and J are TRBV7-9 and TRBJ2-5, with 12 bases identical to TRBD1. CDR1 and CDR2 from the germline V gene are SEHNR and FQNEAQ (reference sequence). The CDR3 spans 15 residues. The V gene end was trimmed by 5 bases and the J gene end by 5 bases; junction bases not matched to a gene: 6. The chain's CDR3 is CASSAGTGGAETQYF. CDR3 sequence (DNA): TGTGCCAGCAGCGCCGGGACAGGGGGCGCGGAGACCCAGTACTTC.

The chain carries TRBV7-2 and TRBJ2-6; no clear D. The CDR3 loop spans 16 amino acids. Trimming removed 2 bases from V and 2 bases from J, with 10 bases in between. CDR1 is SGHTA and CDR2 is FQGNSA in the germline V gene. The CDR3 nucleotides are TGTGCCAGCAGCTTATCCCCCCAGGCTGGGGCCAACGTCCTGACTTTC. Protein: CASSLSPQAGANVLTF.

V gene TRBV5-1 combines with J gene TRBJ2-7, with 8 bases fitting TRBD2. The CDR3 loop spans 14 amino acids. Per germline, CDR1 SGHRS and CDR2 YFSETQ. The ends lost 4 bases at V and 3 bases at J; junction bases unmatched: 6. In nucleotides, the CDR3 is TGCGCCAGCAGCCAATCGGGACTAGACTACGAGCAGTACTTC. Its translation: CASSQSGLDYEQYF.

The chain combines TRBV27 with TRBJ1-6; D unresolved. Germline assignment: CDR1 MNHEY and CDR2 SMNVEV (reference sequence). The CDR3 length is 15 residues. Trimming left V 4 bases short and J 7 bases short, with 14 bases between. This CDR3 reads CASSWAAVPNSPLHF. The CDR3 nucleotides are TGTGCCAGCAGTTGGGCAGCAGTACCAAATTCACCCCTCCACTTT.

CDR3 in amino acids: CSVRPRTENYGYTF. Written as DNA, the CDR3 is TGCAGCGTTCGACCGAGGACTGAGAACTATGGCTACACCTTC. V gene TRBV29-1 combines with J gene TRBJ1-2, with no clear D. Trimming left V 5 bases short and J 2 bases short, with 15 bases between. From germline, CDR1 is SQVTM and CDR2 ANQGSEA. This CDR3 comprises 14 residues.

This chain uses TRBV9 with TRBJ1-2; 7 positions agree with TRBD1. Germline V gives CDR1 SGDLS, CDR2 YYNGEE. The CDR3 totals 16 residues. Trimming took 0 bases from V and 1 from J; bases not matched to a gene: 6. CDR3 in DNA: TGTGCCAGCAGCGTAGAGGCAGGGGGTGGTAACTATGGCTACACCTTC. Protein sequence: CASSVEAGGGNYGYTF.

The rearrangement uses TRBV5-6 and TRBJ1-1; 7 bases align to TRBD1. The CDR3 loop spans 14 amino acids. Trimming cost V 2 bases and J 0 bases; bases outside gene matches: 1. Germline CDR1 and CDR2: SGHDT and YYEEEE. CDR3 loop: CASSFGTVNTEAFF. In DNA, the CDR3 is TGTGCCAGCAGCTTCGGGACAGTGAACACTGAAGCTTTCTTT.

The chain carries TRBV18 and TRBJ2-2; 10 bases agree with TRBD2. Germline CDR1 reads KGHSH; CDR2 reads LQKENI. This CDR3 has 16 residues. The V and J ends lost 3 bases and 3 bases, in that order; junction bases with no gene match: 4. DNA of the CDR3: TGTGCCAGCTCACCTCGTCTAGCGGGAGACACCGGGGAGCTGTTTTTT. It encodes CASSPRLAGDTGELFF.

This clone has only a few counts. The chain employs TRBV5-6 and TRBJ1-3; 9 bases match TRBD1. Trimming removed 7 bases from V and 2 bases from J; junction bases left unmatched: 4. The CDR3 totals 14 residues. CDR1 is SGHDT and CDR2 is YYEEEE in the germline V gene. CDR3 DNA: TGTGCCAGCCGGGACAGGGCCGCTGGAAACACCATATATTTT. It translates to CASRDRAAGNTIYF.